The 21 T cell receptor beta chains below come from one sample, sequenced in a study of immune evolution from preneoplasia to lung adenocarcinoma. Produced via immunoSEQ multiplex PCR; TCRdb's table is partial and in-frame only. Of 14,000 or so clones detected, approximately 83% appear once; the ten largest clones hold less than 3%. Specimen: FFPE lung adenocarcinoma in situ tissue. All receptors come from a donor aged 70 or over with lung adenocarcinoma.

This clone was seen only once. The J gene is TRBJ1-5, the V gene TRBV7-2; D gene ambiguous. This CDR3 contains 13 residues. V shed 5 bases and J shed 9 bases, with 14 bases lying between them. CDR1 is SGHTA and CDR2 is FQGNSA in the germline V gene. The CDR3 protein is CASSPGRSGPQHF. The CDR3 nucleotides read TGTGCCAGCAGCCCGGGGAGGAGCGGGCCCCAGCATTTT.

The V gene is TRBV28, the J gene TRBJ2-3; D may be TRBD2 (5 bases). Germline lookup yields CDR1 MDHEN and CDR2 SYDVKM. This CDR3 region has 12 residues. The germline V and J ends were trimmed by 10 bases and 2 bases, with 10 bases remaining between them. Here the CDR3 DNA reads TGTGCCACCAAGCGGTCCACAGATACGCAGTATTTT. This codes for CATKRSTDTQYF.

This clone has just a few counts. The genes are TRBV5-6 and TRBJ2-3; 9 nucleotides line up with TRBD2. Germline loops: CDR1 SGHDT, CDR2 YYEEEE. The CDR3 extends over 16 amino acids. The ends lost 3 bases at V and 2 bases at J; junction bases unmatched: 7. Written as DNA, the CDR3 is TGTGCCAGCAGCTGGCTGGCGGGAGGGAACACAGATACGCAGTATTTT. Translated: CASSWLAGGNTDTQYF.

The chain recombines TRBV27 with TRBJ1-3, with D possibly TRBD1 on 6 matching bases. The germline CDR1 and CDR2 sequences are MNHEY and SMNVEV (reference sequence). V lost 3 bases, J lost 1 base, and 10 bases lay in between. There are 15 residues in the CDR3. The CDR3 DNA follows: TGTGCCAGCAGTTTCAACAGGGAGTCTGGAAACACCATATATTTT. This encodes CASSFNRESGNTIYF.

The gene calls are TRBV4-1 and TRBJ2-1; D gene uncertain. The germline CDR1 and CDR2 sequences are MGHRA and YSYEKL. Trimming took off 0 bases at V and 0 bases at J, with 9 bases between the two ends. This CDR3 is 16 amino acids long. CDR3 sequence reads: CASSQDQSGSYNEQFF. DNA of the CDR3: TGCGCCAGCAGCCAAGATCAATCGGGCTCCTACAATGAGCAGTTCTTC.

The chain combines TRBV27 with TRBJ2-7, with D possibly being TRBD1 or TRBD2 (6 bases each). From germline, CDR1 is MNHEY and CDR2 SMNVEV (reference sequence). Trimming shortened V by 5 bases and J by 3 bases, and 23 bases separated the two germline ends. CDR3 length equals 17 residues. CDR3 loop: CASSTNRGQGSRYEQYF. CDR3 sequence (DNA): TGTGCCAGCAGTACCAATCGGGGGCAGGGATCCCGCTACGAGCAGTACTTC.

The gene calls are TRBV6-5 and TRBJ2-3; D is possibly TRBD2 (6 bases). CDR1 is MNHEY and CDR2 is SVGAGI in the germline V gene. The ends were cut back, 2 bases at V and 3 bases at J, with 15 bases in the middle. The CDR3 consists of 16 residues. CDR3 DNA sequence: TGTGCCAGCAGTTACGGCGGGGATTGGTTGACAGATACGCAGTATTTT. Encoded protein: CASSYGGDWLTDTQYF.

For the CDR3, the DNA is TGTGCCACCCCCTTAGACAGGGGGCAAAATGGCTACACCTTC. This encodes CATPLDRGQNGYTF. This rearrangement joins TRBV7-9 to TRBJ1-2, with TRBD1 identical over 10 bases. Germline CDR1 and CDR2: SEHNR and FQNEAQ (reference sequence). The CDR3 length is 14 residues. V lost 10 bases to trimming and J lost 6 bases; unmatched junction nucleotides: 11.

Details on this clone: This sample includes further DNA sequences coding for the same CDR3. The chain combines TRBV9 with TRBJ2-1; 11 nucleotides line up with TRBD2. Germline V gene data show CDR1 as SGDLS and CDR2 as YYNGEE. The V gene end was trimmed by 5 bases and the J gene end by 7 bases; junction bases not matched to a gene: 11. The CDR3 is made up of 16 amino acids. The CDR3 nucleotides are TGTGCCAGCAGTGGGGGACTAGCGGCCTACTATAATGAGCAGTTCTTC. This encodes CASSGGLAAYYNEQFF.

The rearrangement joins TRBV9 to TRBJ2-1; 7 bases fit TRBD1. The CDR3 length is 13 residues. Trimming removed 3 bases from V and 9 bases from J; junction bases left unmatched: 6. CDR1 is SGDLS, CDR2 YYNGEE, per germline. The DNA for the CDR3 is TGTGCCAGCAGCGACTCGACAGGGTTTGAGCAGTTCTTC. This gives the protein CASSDSTGFEQFF.

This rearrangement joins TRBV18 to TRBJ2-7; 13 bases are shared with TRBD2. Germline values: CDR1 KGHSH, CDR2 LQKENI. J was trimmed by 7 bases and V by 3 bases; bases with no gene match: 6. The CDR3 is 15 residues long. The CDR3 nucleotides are TGTGCCAGCTCACCCGGACTAGCGGGAGCTGTTGAGCAGTACTTC. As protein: CASSPGLAGAVEQYF.

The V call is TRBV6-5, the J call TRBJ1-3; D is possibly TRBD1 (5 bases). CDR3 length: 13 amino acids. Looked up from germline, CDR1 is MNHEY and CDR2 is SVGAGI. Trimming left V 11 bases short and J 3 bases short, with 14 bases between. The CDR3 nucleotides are TGTGCCGCGGGAGGGGCAGTTGGAAACACCATATATTTT. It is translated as CAAGGAVGNTIYF.

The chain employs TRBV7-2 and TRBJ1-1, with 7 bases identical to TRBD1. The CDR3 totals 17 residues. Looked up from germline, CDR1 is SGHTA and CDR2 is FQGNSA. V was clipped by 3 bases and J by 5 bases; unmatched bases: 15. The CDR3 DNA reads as TGTGCCAGCAGCTTCCGGAGGAATGCGGGACAGTGGACTGAAGCTTTCTTT. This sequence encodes CASSFRRNAGQWTEAFF.

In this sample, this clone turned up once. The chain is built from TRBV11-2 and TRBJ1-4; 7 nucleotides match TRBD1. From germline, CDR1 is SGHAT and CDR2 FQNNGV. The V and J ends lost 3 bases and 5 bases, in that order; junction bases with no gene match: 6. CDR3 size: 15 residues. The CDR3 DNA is TGTGCCAGCAGCTTCGTCGGGACAGAAAATGAAAAACTGTTTTTT. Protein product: CASSFVGTENEKLFF.

The CDR3 bases are TGTGCCAGCAGCTTAGAATCTAGCAGATCCTACGAGCAGTACTTC. Its protein is CASSLESSRSYEQYF. The V call is TRBV7-2, the J call TRBJ2-7; TRBD2 is a possible D gene (5 bases). CDR3 size: 15 residues. V shed 1 base and J shed 1 base, with 11 bases lying between them. Germline CDR1 SGHTA, CDR2 FQGNSA. The whole variable domain, remainder taken from reference TRBV7-2 and TRBJ2-7, is GAGVSQSPSNKVTEKGKDVELRCDPISGHTALYWYRQSLGQGLEFLIYFQGNSAPDKSGLPSDRFSAERTGGSVSTLTIQRTQQEDSAVYLCASSLESSRSYEQYFGPGTRLTVT.

The CDR3 sequence is CASSPDMRAEAFF. The CDR3 DNA follows: TGTGCCAGCTCACCAGATATGCGGGCTGAAGCTTTCTTT. The gene calls are TRBV18 and TRBJ1-1; no reliable D call. The CDR3 loop spans 13 amino acids. Germline CDR1 is KGHSH and CDR2 is LQKENI. Trimming pared 2 bases from V and 6 bases from J, leaving 10 bases between.

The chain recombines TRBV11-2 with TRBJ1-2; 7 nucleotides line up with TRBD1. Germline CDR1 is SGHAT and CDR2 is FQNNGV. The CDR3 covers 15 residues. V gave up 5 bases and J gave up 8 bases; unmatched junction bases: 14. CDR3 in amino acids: CASSPSQGGQYGYTF. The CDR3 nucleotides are TGTGCCAGCAGCCCCTCCCAGGGGGGGCAGTACGGCTACACCTTC.

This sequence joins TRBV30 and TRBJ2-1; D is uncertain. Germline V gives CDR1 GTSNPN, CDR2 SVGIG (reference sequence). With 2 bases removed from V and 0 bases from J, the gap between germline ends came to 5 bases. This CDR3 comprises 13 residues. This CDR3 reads CAWSRYSYNEQFF. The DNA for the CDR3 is TGTGCCTGGAGTAGGTACTCCTACAATGAGCAGTTCTTC. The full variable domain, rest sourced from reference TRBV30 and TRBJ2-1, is SQTIHQWPATLVQPVGSPLSLECTVEGTSNPNLYWYRQAAGRGLQLLFYSVGIGQISSEVPQNLSASRPQDRQFILSSKKLLLSDSGFYLCAWSRYSYNEQFFGPGTRLTVL.

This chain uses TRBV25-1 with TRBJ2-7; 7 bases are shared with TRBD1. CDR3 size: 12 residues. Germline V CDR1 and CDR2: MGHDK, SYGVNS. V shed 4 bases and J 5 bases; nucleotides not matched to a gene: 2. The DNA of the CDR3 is TGTGCCAGCAGTGCGACAGGGCACGAGCAGTACTTC. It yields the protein CASSATGHEQYF.

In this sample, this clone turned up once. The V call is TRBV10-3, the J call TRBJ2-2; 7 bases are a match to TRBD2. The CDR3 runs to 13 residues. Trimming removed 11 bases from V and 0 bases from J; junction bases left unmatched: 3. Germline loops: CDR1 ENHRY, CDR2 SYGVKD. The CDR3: CAVSGPNTGELFF. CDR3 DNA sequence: TGTGCCGTTAGCGGGCCGAACACCGGGGAGCTGTTTTTT.

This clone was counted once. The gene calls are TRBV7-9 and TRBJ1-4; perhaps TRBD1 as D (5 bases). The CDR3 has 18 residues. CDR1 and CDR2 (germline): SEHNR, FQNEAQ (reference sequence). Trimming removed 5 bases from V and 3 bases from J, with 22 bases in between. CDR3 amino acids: CASSRGAGFPPSNEKLFF. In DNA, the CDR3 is TGTGCCAGCAGCCGAGGGGCAGGGTTCCCCCCATCTAATGAAAAACTGTTTTTT.